Sequencing of this T cell receptor beta chain was carried out in a study of early T cells in non-severe SARS-CoV-2 infection (dated by TCRdb to the early 2020s). Background for the entire study: Because TCR sequencing was done on bulk RNA from unsorted whole blood, the alpha and beta chains could not be paired. Study-wide findings and limitations: VDJdb matching was skewed toward anti-spike CD8 responses, so virus-specific expansions were likely underestimated and private and CD4 specificities were missed.

Ten or more counts support this clonotype. No cognate antigen has been identified for it. No qualities accompany the bases; no much larger clone lies one base away. Library preparation was by 5' RACE. Sequencing instrument: NextSeq 500. The TCR library protocol attached unique molecular identifiers to individual cDNA molecules to correct for sequencing error and PCR bias. Both TCR alpha and beta chains were sequenced, and tight co-correlation was observed between alpha and beta sequence abundances in each sample. As for the authors' bioinformatics: Decombinator V4 was used to perform V gene, J gene and CDR3 annotation of TCR sequences. Expanded TCRs were defined as changing significantly between any two time points under a Poisson model with p below 0.0001. TCR abundances were normalised to the total number of TCRs sequenced per sample and were expressed as counts per million. MAIT TCRs were defined by TRAV1-2 paired with TRAJ12, TRAJ20 or TRAJ33, and iNKT TCRs by TRAV10 paired with TRAJ18. VDJdb, accessed 1 November 2021, was searched for CMV, EBV and SARS-CoV-2 annotated TCRs, excluding TCRs annotated for multiple antigens. TCRdb handled the public reads itself, with Q25 trimming in fastp and clone calling in MiXCR, and kept productive beta chains. Here each entry gathers all rows of one CDR3 protein and keeps the most common genes and DNA. Clone size and V and J calls follow TCRdb, not the original study. The sample profile shows tens of thousands of distinct CDR3 sequences; about 6% of them were found once. Jointly, the top ten make up roughly 4.4% of the sample.

Set within a cohort of healthcare workers in London, UK, this nested case-control study involved weekly PCR testing of nasopharyngeal swabs along with blood sampling. Healthcare workers were recruited between 23 and 31 March 2020, during the week of the UK lockdown, and were followed weekly for up to roughly 15 weeks. The CDR3 covers 13 residues, taking in both the cysteine and the phenylalanine. Kept here is only the CDR3 DNA, which spans 39 bases and is read in frame from base 1. For CDR1 and CDR2, the germline V gene lists SGHTA and FQGNSA. Trimming removed 3 bases from V and 6 bases from J, leaving 9 bases between the germline ends.

This receptor was obtained from an adult who was a healthcare worker with PCR-confirmed SARS-CoV-2 infection or an uninfected control (not recorded which). The specimen was whole blood. Here the chain combines TRBV7-2 and TRBJ2-1; there is no confident call for the D gene. At the DNA level, the sequence is TGTGCCAGCAGCTTTGGACCGGTCAATGAGCAGTTCTTC. Its amino acids are CASSFGPVNEQFF.